This T cell receptor (beta chain) is drawn from a study of blood T cells in healthy people across ages. CDR1 DFQATT and CDR2 SNEGSKA come from the germline V gene (reference sequence). The CDR3 contains 12 residues. The V gene lost 2 bases and the J gene lost 1 base, with 6 bases spanning the gap. Every participating donor contributed around 9.5 milliliters of peripheral blood through a draw. Concerning this clonotype itself: Its antigen is unidentified.

For the second PCR, which ran for 7 to 11 cycles, a sample-barcoded 5' primer and a J-beta primer mix were used. TCRdb recomputed calls from the 5' RACE reads with MiXCR, one row per CDR3 protein. The sample lists approximately 830,000 distinct CDR3 sequences, around two thirds occurring once. Findings and caveats of the study: In these data, TCR beta diversity tracked strongly with naive T cell percentage.

Sequences were obtained from blood. This chain uses TRBV20-1 with TRBJ2-7; the D is unclear. The receptor's source is a man aged 30 to 45 in good health. The CDR3 is CSARSGSYEQYF. CDR3 bases: TGCAGTGCTAGATCCGGATCCTACGAGCAGTACTTC.